The sequence of this T cell receptor (beta chain) was determined in a study of blood T cell repertoires in COVID-19. Per the authors' pipeline: For nucleated cells, counts were estimated from reference gene primer amplification. Some clones are missing from TCRdb's copy, which holds only in-frame ones; the method was immunoSEQ multiplex PCR. Clone size and the V and J calls come from that table; the DNA yielded D and trimming. The data contain 120,000 to 150,000 clones, 75% to 90% of them singletons. CDR1 SGHTA and CDR2 FQGNSA come from the germline V gene. The V and J ends lost 2 bases and 5 bases, in that order; junction bases with no gene match: 4. The CDR3 runs to 14 residues. Researchers sorted participants into cohorts using their self-reported clinical history. Someone with COVID-19 had been met by exposed participants within 2 weeks before study entry.

The origin of this receptor is a woman aged 40-49 years who had been exposed to COVID-19. The gene calls are TRBV7-2 and TRBJ2-5; TRBD1 aligns across 8 bases. The sample consisted of PBMCs or T cells enriched from blood (not recorded which). CDR3 DNA sequence: TGTGCCAGCAGCTTACCAGGGGGCTGGGAGACCCAGTACTTC. As protein: CASSLPGGWETQYF.